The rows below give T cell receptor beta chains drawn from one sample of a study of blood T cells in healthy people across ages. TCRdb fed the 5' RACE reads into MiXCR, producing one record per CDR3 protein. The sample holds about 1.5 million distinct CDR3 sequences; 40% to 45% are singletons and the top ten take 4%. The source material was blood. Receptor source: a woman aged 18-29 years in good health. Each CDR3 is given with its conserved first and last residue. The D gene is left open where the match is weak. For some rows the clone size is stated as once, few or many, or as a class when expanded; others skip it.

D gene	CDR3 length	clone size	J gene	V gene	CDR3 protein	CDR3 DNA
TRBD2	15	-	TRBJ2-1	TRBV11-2	CASSLGTSGNYKQFF	TGTGCCAGCAGCTTAGGCACTAGCGGGAATTATAAGCAGTTCTTC
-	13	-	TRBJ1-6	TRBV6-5	CASSYEGLPPLHF	TGTGCCAGCAGTTACGAGGGGTTGCCACCCCTCCACTTT
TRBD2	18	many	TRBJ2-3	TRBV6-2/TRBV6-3	CASTQAGTSGSLADTQYF	TGTGCCAGCACCCAGGCCGGGACTAGCGGGAGCTTAGCAGATACGCAGTATTTT
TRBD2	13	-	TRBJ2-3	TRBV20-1	CSARLAGVDTQYF	TGCAGTGCCCGACTAGCGGGAGTAGATACGCAGTATTTT
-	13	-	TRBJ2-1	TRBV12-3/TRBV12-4	CASSSPRVNEQFF	TGTGCCAGCAGTTCCCCCCGTGTCAATGAGCAGTTCTTC
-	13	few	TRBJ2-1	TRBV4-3	CASSQDLTAEQFF	TGCGCCAGCAGCCAAGATCTCACGGCTGAGCAGTTCTTC
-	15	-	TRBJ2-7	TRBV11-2	CASRVGLASYNEQYF	TGTGCCAGCCGCGTTGGCTTAGCTTCCTACAATGAGCAGTACTTC
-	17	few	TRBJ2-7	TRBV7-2	CASSLLSGGSAVNEQYF	TGTGCCAGCAGCCTTCTATCCGGGGGCTCAGCGGTCAATGAGCAGTACTTC
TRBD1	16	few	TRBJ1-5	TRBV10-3	CAISDSRQGKDQPQHF	TGTGCCATCAGTGACTCCCGACAGGGGAAAGATCAGCCCCAGCATTTT
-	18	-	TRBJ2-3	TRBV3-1	CASSQDERAGESTDTQYF	TGTGCCAGCAGCCAAGATGAGAGGGCAGGGGAGAGCACAGATACGCAGTATTTT
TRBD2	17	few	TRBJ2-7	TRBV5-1	CASSSRETGGNSYEQYF	TGCGCCAGCAGCTCCAGGGAGACGGGGGGAAACTCCTACGAGCAGTACTTC
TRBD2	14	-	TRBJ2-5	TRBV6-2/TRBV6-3	CASRTGGPQETQYF	TGTGCCAGCAGGACGGGAGGCCCTCAAGAGACCCAGTACTTC
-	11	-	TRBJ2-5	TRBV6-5	CASRTVGEQYF	TGTGCCAGCAGGACGGTTGGTGAGCAGTACTTC
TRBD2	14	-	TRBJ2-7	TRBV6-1	CANSSGLARYEQYF	TGTGCCAACAGTTCGGGACTAGCTCGCTACGAGCAGTACTTC
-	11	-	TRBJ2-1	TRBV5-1	CASPRHNEQFF	TGCGCCAGTCCCAGACACAATGAGCAGTTCTTC
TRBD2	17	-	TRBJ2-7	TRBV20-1	CSARSGRAEYYYNEQYF	TGCAGTGCCCGTAGCGGGAGGGCCGAATATTACTACAATGAGCAGTACTTC
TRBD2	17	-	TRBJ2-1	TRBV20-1	CSARVYGTSGGGNEQFF	TGCAGTGCTAGAGTCTACGGGACTAGCGGGGGCGGAAATGAGCAGTTCTTC
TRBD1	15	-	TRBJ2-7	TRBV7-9	CASSGQGQGGREQYF	TGTGCCAGCAGCGGCCAGGGACAGGGGGGTCGTGAGCAGTACTTC
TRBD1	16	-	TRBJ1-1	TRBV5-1	CASTTDRGIMNTEAFF	TGCGCCAGCACCACCGACAGGGGCATAATGAACACTGAAGCTTTCTTT
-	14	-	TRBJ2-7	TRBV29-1	CSVEDTGTYNEQYF	TGCAGCGTTGAAGATACAGGGACCTACAATGAGCAGTACTTC
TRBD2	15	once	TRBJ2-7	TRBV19	CASSRGGISAYEQYF	TGTGCCAGTAGTCGGGGGGGTATCTCGGCCTACGAGCAGTACTTC